This TCR beta chain comes out of a study of blood T cell repertoires in COVID-19. Study context: T cells, B-cell-depleted T cells, or PBMCs provided the cDNA or gDNA that served as material.

Authors' methods: Amplifying reference gene primers gave estimates of nucleated cell counts. Assay used: immunoSEQ multiplex PCR; TCRdb lists only in-frame clones, some missing. V, J and clone size derive from that table, while D and trimming were established from the DNA sequence. This table holds 300,000 to 350,000 clones, over 80% found once. Seattle's cohort entered during active infection and was followed longitudinally. The sample was peripheral blood. The receptor was isolated from a woman in her fifties or sixties with COVID-19, enrolled during active disease.

This CDR3 reads CASSQVGGGTEAFF. CDR3 sequence (DNA): TGTGCCAGCAGCCAAGTGGGAGGGGGCACTGAAGCTTTCTTT. The chain carries TRBV3-1 (or the pseudogene TRBV3-2) and TRBJ1-1; a possible D gene is TRBD1 (6 bases). The V gene's germline CDR1 is LGHDT and CDR2 YNNKEL (reference sequence). Trimming took off 1 base at V and 4 bases at J, with 10 bases between the two ends. This CDR3 contains 14 residues.